These 8 T cell receptor beta chains originate from one sample sequenced in a study of Ad26.COV2.S vaccination and SARS-CoV-2 variants. Treatment here: some 20 received Ad26.COV2.S at low or high dose, single or two shots; 5 received placebo; per-sample allocation not given. The samples date from day 63 after the first vaccine or placebo injection. This table comes from immunoSEQ multiplex PCR, and its TCRdb copy is limited to in-frame clones, with some not included. The table lists more than 300,000 clones, 80% to 90% of them singletons, with around 5.3% in the top ten. The sequencing here drew on peripheral blood, taken in a trial of Ad26.COV2.S vaccine versus placebo. The receptor set was obtained from a person between 18 and 65 years old who received the Ad26.COV2.S COVID-19 vaccine or a placebo.

This clone was counted many times. The rearrangement uses TRBV30 and TRBJ1-2; 7 bases map to TRBD1. With V trimmed by 4 bases and J by 2 bases, 10 bases remained unmatched. CDR1 is GTSNPN and CDR2 is SVGIG in the germline V gene (reference sequence). This CDR3 is built from 15 residues. CDR3 region: CAWTLGTGANYGYTF. CDR3 in DNA: TGTGCCTGGACCCTAGGCACAGGGGCAAACTATGGCTACACCTTC. Supplemented by reference TRBV30 and TRBJ1-2, the full variable domain reads SQTIHQWPATLVQPVGSPLSLECTVEGTSNPNLYWYRQAAGRGLQLLFYSVGIGQISSEVPQNLSASRPQDRQFILSSKKLLLSDSGFYLCAWTLGTGANYGYTFGSGTRLTVV.

This chain uses TRBV5-1 with TRBJ2-1; the match to TRBD1 covers 7 bases. The V gene's germline CDR1 is SGHRS and CDR2 YFSETQ. This CDR3 contains 17 residues. The trim removed 4 bases at V and 2 bases at J, leaving 12 bases unmatched. The CDR3 bases are TGCGCCAGCAGCGGCACTACCCCGGGACAGCCCTACAATGAGCAGTTCTTC. Its protein is CASSGTTPGQPYNEQFF.

The V gene is TRBV6-5, the J gene TRBJ1-1, with D uncertain. The CDR3 contains 10 residues. Germline loops: CDR1 MNHEY, CDR2 SVGAGI. V was clipped by 4 bases and J by 6 bases, with 3 bases between them. The CDR3, as DNA: TGTGCCAGCAGTTGGTCTGAAGCTTTCTTT. Protein sequence: CASSWSEAFF.

The chain uses TRBV7-9 and TRBJ2-7; 8 bases match TRBD1. With V trimmed by 5 bases and J by 5 bases, 11 bases remained unmatched. Germline values: CDR1 SEHNR, CDR2 FQNEAQ (reference sequence). This CDR3 comprises 15 residues. CDR3 nucleotides: TGTGCCAGCAGCCGCCCCGCAGGGGGCTTCCACGAGCAGTACTTC. Amino acids: CASSRPAGGFHEQYF.

The chain combines TRBV5-1 with TRBJ1-2, with TRBD1 matching 8 bases. From germline, CDR1 is SGHRS and CDR2 YFSETQ. V shed 4 bases and J 7 bases; nucleotides not matched to a gene: 18. This CDR3 is 17 amino acids long. CDR3 amino acids: CASSQQRPDRGGGGYTF. CDR3 sequence (DNA): TGCGCCAGCAGCCAACAACGACCCGACAGGGGTGGAGGTGGCTACACCTTC.

The genes are TRBV5-1 and TRBJ1-1; a possible D gene is TRBD1 (6 bases). CDR1 is SGHRS and CDR2 is YFSETQ in the germline V gene. The length of the CDR3 is 14 residues. The ends were cut back, 5 bases at V and 0 bases at J, with 11 bases in the middle. Here the CDR3 reads CASSYRDMNTEAFF. For the CDR3, the DNA is TGCGCCAGCAGTTACAGGGATATGAACACTGAAGCTTTCTTT.

The chain recombines TRBV19 with TRBJ1-2, with a possible D match to TRBD1 (6 bases). The germline V gene encodes CDR1 LNHDA and CDR2 SQIVND (reference sequence). Trimming removed 4 bases from V and 8 bases from J, with 14 bases in between. The CDR3 contains 13 residues. The DNA of the CDR3 is TGTGCCAGTAGTAGGGGGCGCCAGGGCGGCTACACCTTC. This translates into CASSRGRQGGYTF.

V usage is TRBV6-6 and J usage is TRBJ2-5; D uncertain. The CDR3 has 14 amino acids. CDR1 and CDR2 (germline): MNHNY, SVGAGI (reference sequence). Trimming removed 4 bases at V and 0 bases at J, with 9 bases between. This CDR3 is CASSLTVNQETQYF. DNA of the CDR3: TGTGCCAGCAGTTTGACCGTAAACCAAGAGACCCAGTACTTC.